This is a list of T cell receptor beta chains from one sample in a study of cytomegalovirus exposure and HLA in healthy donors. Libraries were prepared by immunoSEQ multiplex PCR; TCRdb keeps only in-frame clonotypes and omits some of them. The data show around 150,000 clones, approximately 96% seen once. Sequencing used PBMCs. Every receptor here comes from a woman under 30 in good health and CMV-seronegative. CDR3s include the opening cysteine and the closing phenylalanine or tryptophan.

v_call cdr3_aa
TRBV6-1 CASSLRQGMYTEAFF
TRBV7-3 CASSLSGTEQFF
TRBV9 CASSVVASHEQFF
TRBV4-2 CASSRRLQGSGGYTF
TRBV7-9 CASSSRTSGAYEQYF
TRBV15 CATSSEDREISPLHF
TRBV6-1 CASSEAPWDSDGDTQYF
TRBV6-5 CASSPLGTSGYEQYF
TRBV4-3 CASSQDRPGTAYNEQFF
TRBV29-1 CSVEGGDPSSYNEQFF
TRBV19 CASGSRGGSRSGANVLTF
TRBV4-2 CASSQGTGVSYEQYF
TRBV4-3 CASSQESYYGYTF
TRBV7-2 CASRPTLSILSYNEQFF
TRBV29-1 CSATNWGRGTDTQYF
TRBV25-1 CASSPWGTTGELFF
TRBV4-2 CASSARDSSYEQYF
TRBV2 CASSDTGGMSSGNTIYF
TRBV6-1 CASSEVTGGGYEQYF
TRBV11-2 CASSYRGNTEAFF
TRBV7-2 CASSHQVDTQYF
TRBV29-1 CSVVRTGGTEAFF
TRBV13 CASSRRGTGHNSPLHF
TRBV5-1 CASSPTPRTGGRADTQYF
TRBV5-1 CASSLPGAGELFF
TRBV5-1 CASSPGGSDTQYF
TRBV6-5 CASSYTYTLQGEAFF
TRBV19 CASRLAGGNEQFF
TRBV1 CTSSQLCSGNTIYF